Each of the 2 T cell receptor beta chains below was sequenced from the same sample in a study of cytomegalovirus exposure and HLA in healthy donors. In the PCR, 60 Vbeta and 13 Jbeta primers were used. The data were produced by immunoSEQ multiplex PCR, yet TCRdb's version contains in-frame clones alone and is incomplete. The sample holds more than 95,000 clones, around four fifths seen once. The sequenced material came from PBMCs. The receptors were gathered from a man younger than 35 in good health and CMV-seropositive.

The chain recombines TRBV14 with TRBJ2-5; D remains ambiguous. The CDR3 contains 13 residues. The V and J ends lost 6 bases and 3 bases respectively, with 11 bases between them. Germline loops: CDR1 SGHDN, CDR2 FVKESK. In DNA form, the CDR3 reads TGTGCCAGCAGGCCTCATACAGAAGAGACCCAGTACTTC. It encodes CASRPHTEETQYF.

V usage is TRBV6-5 and J usage is TRBJ2-2, with a weak D call TRBD1 (6 bases). Germline assignment: CDR1 MNHEY and CDR2 SVGAGI. CDR3 length equals 13 residues. V shed 5 bases and J shed 6 bases, with 10 bases lying between them. DNA of the CDR3: TGTGCCAGCAGTGGGGGCCGGGCCGGGGAGCTGTTTTTT. Amino acid sequence: CASSGGRAGELFF.